This T cell receptor beta chain was recovered during a study of blood T cell repertoires in COVID-19. Across the study: Sites across the United States, Italy and Spain contributed samples from acute and convalescent COVID-19. Sources were T cells, B-cell-depleted T cells, or PBMCs; the material itself was cDNA or gDNA.

Generated by immunoSEQ multiplex PCR, the TCRdb table keeps only in-frame clones and is missing some. In the table there are around 190,000 clones, about 81% of which are singletons. The CDR3 extends over 16 amino acids. The J segment lost 1 base and the V segment lost 4 bases, leaving 2 bases of the junction unmatched. The V gene's germline CDR1 is LNHDA and CDR2 SQIVND (reference sequence). Sequencing was performed on peripheral blood. The sequence was obtained from a woman aged 55-75 years with COVID-19, enrolled during active disease. The chain carries TRBV19 and TRBJ2-7; TRBD2 matches 15 bases. The CDR3 spells CASSRGLAGGSYEQYF. The CDR3 DNA sequence: TGTGCCAGTAGTAGGGGACTAGCGGGAGGTTCCTACGAGCAGTACTTC.